These 15 T cell receptor beta chains originate from one sample sequenced in a study of blood T cell repertoires in COVID-19 (dated by TCRdb to the early 2020s). To prepare the library, the immunoSEQ multiplex PCR assay was applied. TCRdb took this table from immuneACCESS and kept in-frame rearrangements with V and J called. Such tables lack part of the clones; where checked against another copy, unresolved V genes explain under half of the gap, and the rest is unexplained. Across this sample there are fewer than 65,000 clones, with roughly 74% seen only once. The ten largest clones represent around 25% of the sample. The material sequenced was peripheral blood. Receptors originate from a human donor in a cohort sampled during active COVID-19.

The J gene is TRBJ2-1, the V gene TRBV5-1, with TRBD2 matching 8 bases. Germline CDR1 and CDR2: SGHRS and YFSETQ. The CDR3 runs 16 residues. Trimming removed 4 bases from V and 2 bases from J; junction bases left unmatched: 8. This CDR3 is CASSPQLAAAYNEQFF. CDR3 DNA: TGCGCCAGCAGCCCTCAACTAGCGGCGGCCTACAATGAGCAGTTCTTC.

The chain couples TRBV28 to TRBJ2-7; TRBD2 aligns across 12 bases. The germline V gene encodes CDR1 MDHEN and CDR2 SYDVKM. Trimming at V came to 6 bases and at J to 3 bases, leaving 6 bases not matched to a gene. CDR3 length: 15 amino acids. The CDR3 DNA sequence: TGTGCCAGCAGAGGGACTAGCGGGTTGGACTACGAGCAGTACTTC. Residues: CASRGTSGLDYEQYF.

V and J are TRBV7-6 and TRBJ2-2; possible D gene TRBD1, 5 bases. CDR1 SGHVS and CDR2 FNYEAQ come from the germline V gene. The V and J ends lost 7 bases and 1 base respectively, with 13 bases between them. This CDR3 is 15 amino acids long. The CDR3 here is CASTRQTQNTGELFF. In DNA form, the CDR3 reads TGTGCCAGCACTAGACAGACCCAGAACACCGGGGAGCTGTTTTTT.

The chain employs TRBV7-9 and TRBJ1-2; D call uncertain. Trimming pared 1 base from V and 4 bases from J, leaving 10 bases between. This CDR3 is built from 14 residues. The germline V gene encodes CDR1 SEHNR and CDR2 FQNEAQ (reference sequence). In DNA, the CDR3 is TGTGCCAGCAGCTTAGACGTCAGTTTCTATGGCTACACCTTC. Translated, it gives CASSLDVSFYGYTF.

The chain employs TRBV15 and TRBJ2-1, with 9 bases lining up with TRBD2. The CDR3 runs 16 residues. V was pared by 4 bases and J by 4 bases, with 8 bases of the junction left unmatched. Germline CDR1 LNHNV, CDR2 YYDKDF (reference sequence). The CDR3 bases are TGTGCCACCAGCACGCCTAGCGGGGACTCTTACAATGAGCAGTTCTTC. It specifies CATSTPSGDSYNEQFF.

This clone rates as medium-sized. The rearrangement uses TRBV27 and TRBJ2-2; no reliable D call. CDR3 size: 12 residues. The V end was cut by 6 bases, the J end by 6 bases, with 8 bases between. Germline V gene data show CDR1 as MNHEY and CDR2 as SMNVEV (reference sequence). Here the CDR3 reads CASRRGAGELFF. The CDR3, as DNA: TGTGCCAGCAGGCGCGGAGCCGGGGAGCTGTTTTTT.

V and J are TRBV9 and TRBJ1-1; possible D gene TRBD1, 5 bases. The CDR3 has 13 amino acids. V dropped 0 bases and J dropped 3 bases, with 6 bases sitting between them. In germline, CDR1 is SGDLS, CDR2 YYNGEE. In DNA, the CDR3 is TGTGCCAGCAGCGTAGCCAGGGACACTGAAGCTTTCTTT. Translated: CASSVARDTEAFF. Variable domain in full (rest from reference TRBV9 and TRBJ1-1): DSGVTQTPKHLITATGQRVTLRCSPRSGDLSVYWYQQSLDQGLQFLIQYYNGEERAKGNILERFSAQQFPDLHSELNLSSLELGDSALYFCASSVARDTEAFFGQGTRLTVV.

The chain joins TRBV20-1 to TRBJ2-3; 7 nucleotides agree with TRBD1. J was trimmed by 5 bases and V by 3 bases; bases with no gene match: 11. Germline loops: CDR1 DFQATT, CDR2 SNEGSKA (reference sequence). The CDR3 is made up of 15 amino acids. The CDR3 nucleotides read TGCAGTGCTAGTGGAGCAGGGGGATATGTAGATACGCAGTATTTT. Protein sequence: CSASGAGGYVDTQYF.

The CDR3 spells CASSMNRVDGYTF. The CDR3 DNA is TGTGCCAGTAGTATGAACAGGGTGGATGGCTACACCTTC. The V gene is TRBV19, the J gene TRBJ1-2, with a weak D call TRBD1 (6 bases). V gave up 3 bases and J gave up 6 bases, with 11 bases separating them. CDR3 length equals 13 residues. Looked up from germline, CDR1 is LNHDA and CDR2 is SQIVND (reference sequence).

The chain has TRBV2 and TRBJ1-4, with TRBD1 identical over 8 bases. This CDR3 region has 14 residues. Germline V gives CDR1 SNHLY, CDR2 FYNNEI. V dropped 1 base and J dropped 6; count of bases not matched to a gene: 1. DNA for the CDR3: TGTGCCAGCAGTGAAGTGACAGGGGATGAAAAACTGTTTTTT. It yields the protein CASSEVTGDEKLFF.

The rearrangement uses TRBV29-1 and TRBJ2-7; 8 bases fit TRBD1. The CDR3 loop spans 13 amino acids. Trimming removed 4 bases from V and 5 bases from J; junction bases left unmatched: 7. CDR1 is SQVTM and CDR2 is ANQGSEA in the germline V gene. This chain's CDR3 is CSVGERTGNEQYF. For the CDR3, the DNA is TGCAGCGTTGGAGAGAGGACAGGGAACGAGCAGTACTTC.

The chain recombines TRBV7-2 with TRBJ2-7; 7 nucleotides line up with TRBD2. The CDR3 loop spans 15 amino acids. The germline CDR1 and CDR2 sequences are SGHTA and FQGNSA. Trimming at V came to 3 bases and at J to 4 bases, leaving 9 bases not matched to a gene. This chain's CDR3 is CASSFTAGVYYEQYF. CDR3 sequence (DNA): TGTGCCAGCAGCTTCACCGCGGGAGTTTATTACGAGCAGTACTTC. The full variable domain, its missing parts supplied by reference TRBV7-2 and TRBJ2-7, is GAGVSQSPSNKVTEKGKDVELRCDPISGHTALYWYRQSLGQGLEFLIYFQGNSAPDKSGLPSDRFSAERTGGSVSTLTIQRTQQEDSAVYLCASSFTAGVYYEQYFGPGTRLTVT.

This chain uses TRBV6-5 with TRBJ2-1; the D gene is possibly TRBD2 (6 bases). V was trimmed by 0 bases and J by 10 bases, leaving 19 bases between them. The CDR3 sequence is 16 residues long. Germline assignment: CDR1 MNHEY and CDR2 SVGAGI. The CDR3 loop is CASSYSAGTGVGEQFF. CDR3 bases: TGTGCCAGCAGTTACTCGGCGGGAACTGGCGTTGGGGAGCAGTTCTTC.

The chain links TRBV9 to TRBJ2-3; tentatively, D is TRBD1 (6 bases). This CDR3 is built from 15 residues. Germline CDR1 reads SGDLS; CDR2 reads YYNGEE. V was trimmed by 0 bases and J by 4 bases, leaving 12 bases between them. CDR3 protein: CASSVAGAGADTQYF. The CDR3 coding sequence is TGTGCCAGCAGCGTAGCCGGGGCAGGGGCAGATACGCAGTATTTT. Together with reference TRBV9 and TRBJ2-3, the CDR3 gives the full variable domain: DSGVTQTPKHLITATGQRVTLRCSPRSGDLSVYWYQQSLDQGLQFLIQYYNGEERAKGNILERFSAQQFPDLHSELNLSSLELGDSALYFCASSVAGAGADTQYFGPGTRLTVL.

The chain uses TRBV13 and TRBJ1-3, with 7 bases aligning to TRBD1. Germline V gene lookup returns CDR1 PRHDT and CDR2 FYEKMQ (reference sequence). The CDR3 spans 17 residues. With 4 bases clipped from V and 4 bases from J, the junction kept 13 bases outside the gene matches. This CDR3 is CASSSLWDSGRGNTIYF. In nucleotides, the CDR3 is TGTGCCAGCAGCTCGCTATGGGACAGTGGAAGAGGAAACACCATATATTTT. The variable domain in full, completed from reference TRBV13 and TRBJ1-3, reads AAGVIQSPRHLIKEKRETATLKCYPIPRHDTVYWYQQGPGQDPQFLISFYEKMQSDKGSIPDRFSAQQFSDYHSELNMSSLELGDSALYFCASSSLWDSGRGNTIYFGEGSWLTVV.